This is a list of T cell receptor beta chains from one sample in a study of OX40 agonist ivuxolimab in advanced cancers. Data came from immunoSEQ multiplex PCR; TCRdb stores just in-frame clones and leaves some out. The sample lists tens of thousands of clones, roughly 84% occurring once. Material: CD4+ or CD8+ T cells sorted from blood, obtained in a trial of the OX40 agonist ivuxolimab. Every receptor here comes from an adult with an advanced solid tumor such as melanoma, head and neck, liver or kidney cancer. The conserved cysteine and the conserved F or W are not part of the CDR3 here. The size field is filled for only some rows; it gives once, few, many or a size class.

j_gene: TRBJ1-3
v_gene: TRBV6-5
abundance: -
CDR3aa: ASRSRGQGWRGFH

j_gene: TRBJ2-4
v_gene: TRBV10-1
abundance: -
CDR3aa: ASSNSIAKNIQY

j_gene: TRBJ2-1
v_gene: TRBV2
abundance: -
CDR3aa: ASSPGLAGYNEQF

j_gene: TRBJ1-1
v_gene: TRBV5-6
abundance: -
CDR3aa: ASLGGRVGFTEAF

j_gene: TRBJ1-2
v_gene: TRBV30
abundance: -
CDR3aa: AWSDRQGNYGYT

j_gene: TRBJ2-1
v_gene: TRBV7-2
abundance: -
CDR3aa: ASVGLAESNEQF

j_gene: TRBJ1-1
v_gene: TRBV29-1
abundance: -
CDR3aa: SVAELNTEAF

j_gene: TRBJ2-7
v_gene: TRBV28
abundance: -
CDR3aa: ASSPQDYEQY

j_gene: TRBJ2-3
v_gene: TRBV5-1
abundance: -
CDR3aa: ASSSRAAPGDTQY

j_gene: TRBJ2-7
v_gene: TRBV27
abundance: few
CDR3aa: ASSWVAGEGEQY

j_gene: TRBJ2-7
v_gene: TRBV6-1
abundance: -
CDR3aa: ASSAYRGGEQY

j_gene: TRBJ2-1
v_gene: TRBV7-2
abundance: -
CDR3aa: ASSSGLATYNEQF

j_gene: TRBJ2-7
v_gene: TRBV15
abundance: -
CDR3aa: ATSRGTGFYEQY

j_gene: TRBJ2-3
v_gene: TRBV5-1
abundance: -
CDR3aa: ASSYGGTDTQY

j_gene: TRBJ2-5
v_gene: TRBV10-3
abundance: -
CDR3aa: AISPTGGEGETQY

j_gene: TRBJ1-2
v_gene: TRBV18
abundance: -
CDR3aa: ASSPPGGADYGYT

j_gene: TRBJ1-1
v_gene: TRBV18
abundance: -
CDR3aa: ASSPWTGGDSEAF

j_gene: TRBJ2-1
v_gene: TRBV6-6
abundance: -
CDR3aa: ASSLAGGGEQF

j_gene: TRBJ2-1
v_gene: TRBV7-6
abundance: -
CDR3aa: ASSLSPSWRVATVANEQF

j_gene: TRBJ2-2
v_gene: TRBV9
abundance: -
CDR3aa: ASSRVPNTGELF

j_gene: TRBJ2-7
v_gene: TRBV18
abundance: medium-sized
CDR3aa: ASSSGTGGENEQY

j_gene: TRBJ2-1
v_gene: TRBV5-1
abundance: -
CDR3aa: ASSLGVEALDEQF

j_gene: TRBJ1-4
v_gene: TRBV28
abundance: -
CDR3aa: ASRMTAQNEKLF

j_gene: TRBJ1-6
v_gene: TRBV10-3
abundance: few
CDR3aa: AISGANGPNSPLH

j_gene: TRBJ1-3
v_gene: TRBV5-1
abundance: -
CDR3aa: ASSLSGTGNSGNTIY

j_gene: TRBJ2-5
v_gene: TRBV2
abundance: -
CDR3aa: ASSLLAAPGETQY

j_gene: TRBJ2-3
v_gene: TRBV29-1
abundance: -
CDR3aa: SVESTDTQY

j_gene: TRBJ1-4
v_gene: TRBV4-3
abundance: -
CDR3aa: ASSQDQGQGNEKLF

j_gene: TRBJ2-1
v_gene: TRBV7-2
abundance: -
CDR3aa: ASSLEVTLIGNEQF

j_gene: TRBJ2-1
v_gene: TRBV5-6
abundance: -
CDR3aa: ASSFSTAKPGNEQF

j_gene: TRBJ1-2
v_gene: TRBV28
abundance: -
CDR3aa: ASSIGTGGLYGYT

j_gene: TRBJ2-3
v_gene: TRBV19
abundance: -
CDR3aa: ASSPGTSADTQY

j_gene: TRBJ2-3
v_gene: TRBV6-5
abundance: -
CDR3aa: ASSSEQGAQPY

j_gene: TRBJ1-2
v_gene: TRBV19
abundance: -
CDR3aa: ASSVPGVGGYT

j_gene: TRBJ2-2
v_gene: TRBV6-1
abundance: -
CDR3aa: ASSRGEDTGELF

j_gene: TRBJ2-3
v_gene: TRBV14
abundance: -
CDR3aa: ASSQVRGSDTQY

j_gene: TRBJ1-4
v_gene: TRBV18
abundance: -
CDR3aa: ASSPRTVATNEKLF

j_gene: TRBJ2-3
v_gene: TRBV11-2
abundance: -
CDR3aa: ASRPAGGAITDTQY

j_gene: TRBJ2-3
v_gene: TRBV11-3
abundance: -
CDR3aa: ASSQGGLAGEGDTQY

j_gene: TRBJ1-1
v_gene: TRBV5-1
abundance: -
CDR3aa: ASSLDEGGMNTEAF